The 23 T cell receptor beta chains below come from one sample, sequenced in a study of blood T cells in healthy people across ages (dated by TCRdb to the mid-2010s). Preparation of the library involved 5' RACE. Data came from an Illumina HiSeq 2500. A second about 7 to 12 cycle PCR used a sample-barcoded 5' primer and a J-beta primer mix. TCRdb trimmed the raw reads at Q25, called clones with MiXCR and kept productive beta chains. Every CDR3 protein is listed once, alongside the most common genes and DNA of its rows. Across this sample there are about 640,000 distinct CDR3 sequences, with roughly 58% seen only once. The top ten constitute around 37% of the sample. Source material: blood. The receptors originated from a man aged 55 to 70 in good health.

This chain joins TRBV20-1 and TRBJ2-3; 8 bases are shared with TRBD2. J was trimmed by 2 bases and V by 4 bases; bases with no gene match: 8. This CDR3 contains 15 residues. Germline CDR1 is DFQATT and CDR2 is SNEGSKA (reference sequence). CDR3 in amino acids: CSANRLAWDTDTQYF. CDR3 DNA sequence: TGCAGTGCTAACCGACTAGCGTGGGACACAGATACGCAGTATTTT.

V is TRBV7-2 and J is TRBJ1-2; no reliable D call. CDR1 SGHTA and CDR2 FQGNSA come from the germline V gene. V gave up 6 bases and J gave up 4 bases, with 12 bases separating them. The CDR3 loop spans 13 amino acids. CDR3 sequence reads: CASSRAQGYGYTF. CDR3 nucleotide sequence: TGTGCCAGCAGTCGGGCCCAAGGCTATGGCTACACCTTC. The full variable domain, in which reference TRBV7-2 and TRBJ1-2 provide the parts outside the CDR3, is GAGVSQSPSNKVTEKGKDVELRCDPISGHTALYWYRQSLGQGLEFLIYFQGNSAPDKSGLPSDRFSAERTGGSVSTLTIQRTQQEDSAVYLCASSRAQGYGYTFGSGTRLTVV.

Only a few counts were recorded for this clonotype. This sequence joins TRBV5-6 and TRBJ1-2, with 7 bases identical to TRBD1. Germline assignment: CDR1 SGHDT and CDR2 YYEEEE. The CDR3 covers 14 residues. Germline trimming cut 2 bases from V and 8 bases from J; bases unmatched to any gene: 9. CDR3 in DNA: TGTGCCAGCAGCTTTGGACAGGCGTTTGGCGGCTACACCTTC. Translated: CASSFGQAFGGYTF.

As DNA, the CDR3 is TGTGCCAGCAGCCGCTGGGTGGGGGACCAACGCTATGGCTACACCTTC. Its protein is CASSRWVGDQRYGYTF. The chain couples TRBV6-5 to TRBJ1-2; weak D call: TRBD1 (5 bases). Germline V CDR1 and CDR2: MNHEY, SVGAGI. The CDR3 contains 16 residues. The V gene lost 6 bases and the J gene lost 4 bases, with 21 bases spanning the gap.

The rearrangement uses TRBV5-5 and TRBJ2-1; D is perhaps TRBD2 (6 bases). Germline CDR1 SGHKS, CDR2 YYEKEE (reference sequence). Deletions cut 7 bases from V and 13 bases from J, with 18 bases between. The CDR3 sequence is 12 residues long. This chain's CDR3 is CASWGEGETQFF. As DNA, the CDR3 is TGTGCCAGCTGGGGGGAAGGAGAGACCCAGTTCTTC.

This clonotype was counted at least ten times. The V and J genes are TRBV4-1 and TRBJ2-1; 9 bases match TRBD2. The germline V gene encodes CDR1 MGHRA and CDR2 YSYEKL. After removal of 4 bases from V and 3 bases from J, the junction contained 4 bases not matched to a gene. This CDR3 contains 15 residues. The CDR3 DNA reads TGCGCCAGCAGCCCGCGGGGGGGGAACTACAATGAGCAGTTCTTC. The encoded protein is CASSPRGGNYNEQFF.

This clonotype has just a few counts. The V call is TRBV20-1, the J call TRBJ2-1; D may be TRBD1 or TRBD2 (5 bases each). Germline loops: CDR1 DFQATT, CDR2 SNEGSKA (reference sequence). V lost 4 bases and J 3 bases, leaving 19 bases between the germline ends. The CDR3 extends over 16 amino acids. The CDR3 here is CSATSGTQPLYNEQFF. The CDR3 coding sequence is TGCAGTGCTACTTCTGGGACGCAACCCCTCTACAATGAGCAGTTCTTC.

The chain uses TRBV13 and TRBJ2-3, with 10 bases lining up with TRBD1. V lost 8 bases, J lost 5 bases, and 10 bases stayed unmatched. This CDR3 is built from 15 residues. Germline V gene data show CDR1 as PRHDT and CDR2 as FYEKMQ (reference sequence). CDR3 in amino acids: CASGSSGTGVDTQYF. CDR3 coding DNA: TGTGCCAGCGGCTCCTCCGGGACAGGGGTAGATACGCAGTATTTT. Full variable domain (remainder filled in from reference TRBV13 and TRBJ2-3): AAGVIQSPRHLIKEKRETATLKCYPIPRHDTVYWYQQGPGQDPQFLISFYEKMQSDKGSIPDRFSAQQFSDYHSELNMSSLELGDSALYFCASGSSGTGVDTQYFGPGTRLTVL.

This chain connects TRBV9 to TRBJ1-2; no firm D call. V lost 3 bases and J lost 8, with 20 bases in between. CDR3 length equals 15 residues. Germline lookup yields CDR1 SGDLS and CDR2 YYNGEE. The CDR3 loop is CASSALDVPGNGYTF. CDR3 nucleotide sequence: TGTGCCAGCAGCGCACTCGACGTCCCCGGTAACGGCTACACCTTC.

This chain links TRBV28 with TRBJ1-3; unclear D gene. Trimming removed 5 bases at V and 0 bases at J, with 14 bases between. CDR1 is MDHEN, CDR2 SYDVKM, per germline. The CDR3 is 16 residues long. In DNA, the CDR3 is TGTGCCAGCAGTCCCCCCTTACAGCTCTCTGGAAACACCATATATTTT. It codes for CASSPPLQLSGNTIYF.

This clonotype was found a few times. The genes are TRBV5-1 and TRBJ2-4, with 7 nucleotides matching TRBD1. The CDR3 runs to 14 residues. CDR1 and CDR2 from the germline V gene are SGHRS and YFSETQ. Trimming at V came to 5 bases and at J to 15 bases, leaving 17 bases not matched to a gene. The chain's CDR3 is CASRAGTALLALYF. CDR3 sequence (DNA): TGCGCCAGCAGGGCCGGGACAGCTCTCCTAGCTCTGTACTTC.

This clonotype was seen once. J is TRBJ2-1 and V is TRBV10-3; 12 positions match TRBD1. This CDR3 is built from 19 residues. Germline lookup yields CDR1 ENHRY and CDR2 SYGVKD. After removal of 6 bases from V and 6 bases from J, the junction contained 18 bases not matched to a gene. The DNA of the CDR3 is TGTGCCATCAGCAACTCCGTCCCGGGACAGGGGGCCGGGAGCAATGAGCAGTTCTTC. The encoded protein is CAISNSVPGQGAGSNEQFF.

There are many counts of this clonotype. The V call is TRBV7-2, the J call TRBJ2-5; maybe TRBD2 (6 bases). The CDR3 contains 13 residues. Per germline, CDR1 SGHTA and CDR2 FQGNSA. Trimming pared 3 bases from V and 4 bases from J, leaving 9 bases between. The CDR3 region has the DNA TGTGCCAGCAGCTTGCGGGGATCAGAGACCCAGTACTTC. Protein product: CASSLRGSETQYF.

This clonotype turned up a few times. The chain combines TRBV20-1 with TRBJ1-2, with TRBD1 matching 8 bases. Germline V gives CDR1 DFQATT, CDR2 SNEGSKA (reference sequence). The V gene end was trimmed by 3 bases and the J gene end by 4 bases; junction bases not matched to a gene: 4. The CDR3 runs to 13 residues. DNA of the CDR3: TGCAGTGCTAGTAAGGACAGGGTCTATGGCTACACCTTC. Its translation is CSASKDRVYGYTF.

The chain employs TRBV7-3 and TRBJ2-7; 9 bases are shared with TRBD2. This CDR3 region has 18 residues. Trimming removed 6 bases from V and 3 bases from J; junction bases left unmatched: 18. CDR1 is SGHTA, CDR2 FQGTGA, per germline. The CDR3 DNA reads as TGTGCCAGCAGTTACCTGGCGGGGGGGCTAGGCCAGGGCTACGAGCAGTACTTC. This translates into CASSYLAGGLGQGYEQYF. Full variable domain (remainder filled in from reference TRBV7-3 and TRBJ2-7): GAGVSQTPSNKVTEKGKYVELRCDPISGHTALYWYRQSLGQGPEFLIYFQGTGAADDSGLPNDRFFAVRPEGSVSTLKIQRTERGDSAVYLCASSYLAGGLGQGYEQYFGPGTRLTVT.

The rearrangement uses TRBV29-1 and TRBJ2-7; D call uncertain. Germline V lookup: CDR1 SQVTM, CDR2 ANQGSEA. V was cut by 4 bases and J by 3 bases, with 10 bases left in between. The CDR3 has 12 residues. DNA of the CDR3: TGCAGCGTTGTAAGAGTCGGCTACGAGCAGTACTTC. It translates to CSVVRVGYEQYF.

This rearrangement joins TRBV12-3 or TRBV12-4 to TRBJ1-2; D is uncertain. CDR3 length: 12 residues. The V and J ends lost 6 bases and 8 bases respectively, with 13 bases between them. CDR3 nucleotides: TGTGCCAGCAGCTCCGGCGGGTGGGGCTACACCTTC. It encodes CASSSGGWGYTF.

CDR3 sequence reads: CSATPGGNTEAFF. The DNA for the CDR3 is TGCAGTGCTACCCCCGGCGGGAACACTGAAGCTTTCTTT. The chain links TRBV20-1 to TRBJ1-1; no clear D. CDR1 DFQATT and CDR2 SNEGSKA come from the germline V gene (reference sequence). There are 13 residues in the CDR3. The ends were cut back, 4 bases at V and 1 base at J, with 10 bases in the middle.

V and J are TRBV9 and TRBJ2-1, with 10 bases lining up with TRBD2. The length of the CDR3 is 15 residues. Germline V gives CDR1 SGDLS, CDR2 YYNGEE. The trim removed 4 bases at V and 5 bases at J, leaving 6 bases unmatched. In DNA, the CDR3 is TGTGCCAGCAGCCGCCTCGGGACTAGCGACAATGAGCAGTTCTTC. Its protein is CASSRLGTSDNEQFF.

The chain has TRBV3-1 and TRBJ2-5; TRBD2 matches 8 bases. Germline CDR1 LGHDT, CDR2 YNNKEL (reference sequence). There are 15 residues in the CDR3. V shed 0 bases and J 4 bases; nucleotides not matched to a gene: 4. The CDR3 nucleotides are TGTGCCAGCAGCCAAGATATAAGCGGGGGAGAGACCCAGTACTTC. Amino acids: CASSQDISGGETQYF.

A word on this clonotype: A read error is possible here, since a much larger clone lies one base away. The gene calls are TRBV7-9 and TRBJ2-4; 10 bases are shared with TRBD1. The CDR3 totals 15 residues. Germline-derived CDR1 and CDR2 are SEHNR and FQNEAQ (reference sequence). The V and J ends lost 5 bases and 5 bases, in that order; junction bases with no gene match: 6. CDR3 residues: CASSPGTGEENIQYF. In DNA, the CDR3 is TGTGCCAGCAGCCCCGGGACAGGGGAGGAAAACATTCAGTACTTC.

The CDR3 sequence: CASSLQSAGGTDTQYF. CDR3 nucleotide sequence: TGTGCCAGCAGCTTACAGTCGGCGGGGGGGACAGATACGCAGTATTTT. This chain joins TRBV7-9 and TRBJ2-3, with TRBD2 matching over 9 bases. CDR3 length equals 16 residues. Per the germline V gene, CDR1 is SEHNR and CDR2 is FQNEAQ (reference sequence). V gave up 2 bases and J gave up 3 bases; unmatched junction bases: 6.

Remarks on this clonotype: An end of the junction differs from the germline gene, which may be a read error. The chain recombines TRBV4-1 with TRBJ2-6; 7 bases map to TRBD1. This CDR3 region has 17 residues. CDR1 and CDR2 from the germline V gene are MGHRA and YSYEKL. The CDR3 nucleotides are TGCGCCAGCCGCCAACTAGGGGGCCGTTCTGGGGCCAACGTCCTGACTTTC. This encodes CASRQLGGRSGANVLTF.